Following are 19 T cell receptor beta chains from one sample sequenced in a study of CXCR3-negative and CXCR3-positive naive CD8 T cells. UMI-tagged TRB cDNA libraries were built via 5' RACE. From its re-call of the 5' RACE reads, TCRdb lists each CDR3 protein once, without DNA. The table lists tens of thousands of distinct CDR3 sequences. The sequenced sample was naive CXCR3- CD8+ T cells from blood. Documented subset: CD45RO-CCR7+CD27+CD95- naive CD8+ T cells lacking CXCR3 (TNR3-). The receptor source for this set is a human donor in good health. Some clones in this sample may be carry-over from other donors' samples.

The chain has TRBV7-9 and TRBJ2-7; TCRdb's D gene call, TRBD1, goes unchecked for lack of DNA. Germline CDR1 reads SEHNR; CDR2 reads FQNEAQ (reference sequence). This CDR3 has 14 amino acids. CDR3 loop: CASSLGGPSYEQYF. The full variable domain, completed using reference TRBV7-9 and TRBJ2-7, is DTGVSQNPRHKITKRGQNVTFRCDPISEHNRLYWYRQTLGQGPEFLTYFQNEAQLEKSRLLSDRFSAERPKGSFSTLEIQRTEQGDSAMYLCASSLGGPSYEQYFGPGTRLTVT.

V gene TRBV12-5 combines with J gene TRBJ1-5. This CDR3 has 14 residues. CDR1 is LGHNT, CDR2 FRNRAP, per germline. This chain's CDR3 is CASGLVQGGQPQHF.

The chain employs TRBV18 and TRBJ2-7; there is no DNA to check the TCRdb D call of TRBD1. The length of the CDR3 is 17 residues. Germline assignment: CDR1 KGHSH and CDR2 LQKENI. The CDR3 protein is CASTPRGDRGLNTEAFF.

The rearrangement uses TRBV12-3 or TRBV12-4 and TRBJ1-1; lacking DNA, the TRBD1 call made by TCRdb goes unchecked. This CDR3 is built from 13 residues. This chain's CDR3 is CASTPLGGTEAFF.

The chain employs TRBV27 and TRBJ2-2. Per the germline V gene, CDR1 is MNHEY and CDR2 is SMNVEV (reference sequence). The CDR3 runs to 11 residues. The CDR3 region is CASSFGSELFF.

The gene calls are TRBV6-5 and TRBJ2-5; no DNA is available, so the TRBD1 call from TCRdb remains unchecked. Per the germline V gene, CDR1 is MNHEY and CDR2 is SVGAGI. The CDR3 loop spans 15 amino acids. The CDR3 loop is CASSTGTGSQETQYF.

The genes are TRBV4-1 and TRBJ1-2. CDR1 is MGHRA, CDR2 YSYEKL, per germline. The CDR3 covers 16 residues. CDR3: CASSQDFPSATYGYTF.

The chain recombines TRBV20-1 with TRBJ2-7; TCRdb's D call of TRBD1 is untestable without DNA. Germline V CDR1 and CDR2: DFQATT, SNEGSKA (reference sequence). The CDR3 sequence is 16 residues long. The CDR3: CSARDSGTSALYEQYF.

The V and J genes are TRBV28 and TRBJ2-5. Germline V gene sequence: CDR1 MDHEN, CDR2 SYDVKM. This CDR3 has 18 residues. CDR3 sequence reads: CASSSRKKDLWGRETQYF. The full variable domain, rest sourced from reference TRBV28 and TRBJ2-5, is DVKVTQSSRYLVKRTGEKVFLECVQDMDHENMFWYRQDPGLGLRLIYFSYDVKMKEKGDIPEGYSVSREKKERFSLILESASTNQTSMYLCASSSRKKDLWGRETQYFGPGTRLLVL.

The chain has TRBV29-1 and TRBJ1-1; TCRdb's assignment of TRBD1 cannot be checked, as there is no DNA. The length of the CDR3 is 16 residues. Germline V gene sequence: CDR1 SQVTM, CDR2 ANQGSEA. CDR3: CSVVMGRRVDGTEAFF.

The rearrangement uses TRBV12-3 or TRBV12-4 and TRBJ1-3. The length of the CDR3 is 14 residues. CDR3 residues: CASQSDYSGNTIYF.

The V call is TRBV6-5, the J call TRBJ2-2; checking the TCRdb D call of TRBD2 is not possible without DNA. The germline gives CDR1 MNHEY, CDR2 SVGAGI. This CDR3 is 16 amino acids long. The CDR3 is CASSHLGAAGAGELFF.

The chain employs TRBV6-4 and TRBJ2-1; TCRdb lists TRBD2, though no DNA is available to test this call. Germline V gene sequence: CDR1 MRHNA, CDR2 SNTAGT. CDR3 length: 15 residues. CDR3 in amino acids: CASSETSGRLNEQFF.

The gene calls are TRBV7-9 and TRBJ2-5; TCRdb returns TRBD2, unconfirmable since there is no DNA. CDR1 and CDR2 from the germline V gene are SEHNR and FQNEAQ (reference sequence). CDR3 size: 15 residues. CDR3: CASSSLTSLGETQYF.

This chain uses TRBV7-2 with TRBJ2-3; TCRdb's D call, TRBD2, is unchecked because there is no DNA. The CDR3 loop spans 16 amino acids. Germline CDR1 is SGHTA and CDR2 is FQGNSA. This chain's CDR3 is CASSALAGGSTDTQYF.

The gene calls are TRBV7-9 and TRBJ2-7. The CDR3 totals 13 residues. The V gene's germline CDR1 is SEHNR and CDR2 FQNEAQ (reference sequence). CDR3 loop: CASSSDASYEQYF.

The chain couples TRBV20-1 to TRBJ2-2; TCRdb names TRBD2, which stays unverified in the absence of DNA. This CDR3 is 19 amino acids long. Germline V gene data show CDR1 as DFQATT and CDR2 as SNEGSKA (reference sequence). This CDR3 reads CSARDLASEGGGDTGELFF.

The chain links TRBV29-1 to TRBJ2-7; TCRdb names TRBD2, which stays unverified in the absence of DNA. This CDR3 contains 13 residues. Germline-derived CDR1 and CDR2 are SQVTM and ANQGSEA. The CDR3 loop is CSVEGTNTYEQYF.

The chain couples TRBV5-1 to TRBJ2-5; TCRdb names TRBD1, which stays unverified in the absence of DNA. The CDR3 covers 16 residues. Germline loops: CDR1 SGHRS, CDR2 YFSETQ. The CDR3 spells CASSASQTGDPRTQYF.